This T cell receptor beta chain was identified during a study of T cell changes during pregnancy in multiple sclerosis (dated 2019 in TCRdb). Regarding the complete study: Changes in the T cell repertoire over the course of pregnancy were examined in this study in women with multiple sclerosis.

A remark on this clone: Which antigen it targets is not known. Per-nucleotide qualities are absent, and no much larger clonotype sits a single base away.

Counted from cysteine to phenylalanine, this CDR3 has 16 amino acids. Here the CDR3 DNA is all that survives: 48 bases in frame from base 1. Clipping removes 2 bases from V and 1 base from J, with 7 as the unmatched junction base count. CDR1 and CDR2 were assigned from the germline V gene as LGHNA and YSLEER. Library construction relied on the immunoSEQ multiplex PCR assay. TCRdb took over this immuneACCESS table, retaining in-frame rearrangements with V and J assigned. Such tables are incomplete; in checked studies, under half of the missing clones stem from an unresolved V gene, and the remainder is unexplained. The sample table contains around 29,000 clones; only one count was recorded for around nine tenths of them. Clones ranked in the top ten supply around 5.4% of the sample.

The chain links TRBV4-3 with TRBJ1-1; the junction holds 7 bases that match TRBD1. This clonotype originated in a female donor with multiple sclerosis, enrolled in a pregnancy study. Sample: CD8+ T cells from peripheral blood mononuclear cells, taken before pregnancy. The bases read TGCGCCAGCAGCCAACAAAGACAGGGTGGGAACACTGAAGCTTTCTTT. Its product reads: CASSQQRQGGNTEAFF.